The TCR beta chain described here comes from a study of OX40 agonist ivuxolimab in advanced cancers. Study-level information: Three patients responded partially, comprising one with hepatocellular carcinoma and two with cutaneous melanoma.

Profiled with immunoSEQ multiplex PCR; TCRdb holds only in-frame clones, not every one. The repertoire includes 15,000 to 20,000 clones, about three quarters of them detected once, and approximately 49% sits in the top ten. The V end was cut by 4 bases, the J end by 6 bases, with 12 bases between. CDR1 is SGHVS, CDR2 FNYEAQ, per germline. There are 13 residues in the CDR3. The receptor comes from an adult with an advanced solid tumor such as melanoma, head and neck, liver or kidney cancer. The rearrangement uses TRBV7-6 and TRBJ1-2; no definite D call. This material consisted of CD4+ or CD8+ T cells sorted from blood, taken in a trial of the OX40 agonist ivuxolimab. CDR3 nucleotides: TGTGCCAGCAGCTCCGTGCGGGCTGATGGCTACACCTTC. The encoded protein is CASSSVRADGYTF.